The sample holds a few counts of the clone carrying this T cell receptor beta chain. Described treatment: oral pan-JAK inhibitor, 5-10 mg twice daily. Extracted RNA was reverse transcribed into cDNA, the sequencing template. The protocol was immunoSEQ multiplex PCR, while the TCRdb copy is restricted to in-frame clones and leaves out a portion. The sample has about 190,000 clones; around 60% are singletons. J was trimmed by 6 bases and V by 6 bases; bases with no gene match: 5. This CDR3 is built from 13 residues. Germline CDR1 SQVTM, CDR2 ANQGSEA. These data are taken from a study of CD8+ T cells in alopecia areata.

The receptor was isolated from a human donor with alopecia areata. The sequencing here drew on CD8+ T cells sorted from blood, taken at week 24, from a patient treated with tofacitinib. V usage is TRBV29-1 and J usage is TRBJ2-2; TRBD1 matches 9 bases. CDR3 protein: CSVQTGGAGELFF. The CDR3 region has the DNA TGCAGCGTACAGACAGGGGGGGCCGGGGAGCTGTTTTTT.